The source of this T cell receptor beta chain is a study of shared clonotypes between healthy human individuals. In the case of this clone: Its antigen remains unidentified.

Broader study findings: Non-shared clonotypes displayed generation probabilities falling below those of clonotypes present in all four donors. Generally, naive subsets (rather than memory subsets) showed larger estimated richness.

Method: immunoSEQ multiplex PCR; TCRdb's copy keeps in-frame clones and lacks some. The sample contains roughly 550,000 clones, nearly 97% of which appear only once. V lost 4 bases, J lost 0 bases, and 11 bases lay in between. Germline-derived CDR1 and CDR2 are SGHDT and YYEEEE. This CDR3 spans 15 amino acids. Naive CD8 cells, CD45RO-negative and positively selected for CCR7, excluded terminally differentiated effector memory CD45RA+ cells. The sequencing sample was made of naive CD8+ T cells sorted from blood. V and J are TRBV5-6 and TRBJ1-3, with D maybe TRBD1 (6 bases). The receptor's source is a woman aged 25 to 39 in good health. CDR3 DNA sequence: TGTGCCAGCAGCCATGGACAGACCTCTGGAAACACCATATATTTT. It codes for CASSHGQTSGNTIYF.